The 8 T cell receptor beta chains below all came from one sample that was sequenced in a study of shared clonotypes between healthy human individuals. Measured with immunoSEQ multiplex PCR; TCRdb has only the in-frame clones, and not every one. Among over a million clones, approximately 70% were seen once, and the ten largest hold over 1.3%. The sequencing sample was made of memory CD4+ T cells sorted from blood. As for subset: CD45RA-negative fraction. The receptors derive from a man aged 18 to 29 in good health.

The chain uses TRBV4-3 and TRBJ1-2, with TRBD1 matching over 8 bases. In germline, CDR1 is LGHNA, CDR2 YSLEER. Trimming cost V 4 bases and J 6 bases; bases outside gene matches: 10. CDR3 length equals 15 residues. CDR3 sequence: CASSPGARGRDGYTF. For the CDR3, the DNA is TGCGCCAGCAGCCCCGGAGCCAGGGGGCGCGATGGCTACACCTTC.

In the case of this clone: This sequence may be a read error, since a much larger clone differs from it by one base. Other DNA sequences in this specimen translate into the identical CDR3. The chain uses TRBV11-2 and TRBJ2-7, with 11 positions matching TRBD2. Germline V lookup: CDR1 SGHAT, CDR2 FQNNGV. J lost 3 bases, V lost 5 bases, and 3 bases had no gene match. This CDR3 is 14 amino acids long. The CDR3 protein is CASSPGTSGYEQYF. The CDR3 DNA reads as TGTGCCAGCAGCCCAGGGACTAGCGGCTACGAGCAGTACTTC. Full variable domain (remainder filled in from reference TRBV11-2 and TRBJ2-7): EAGVAQSPRYKIIEKRQSVAFWCNPISGHATLYWYQQILGQGPKLLIQFQNNGVVDDSQLPKDRFSAERLKGVDSTLKIQPAKLEDSAVYLCASSPGTSGYEQYFGPGTRLTVT.

Only one count was recorded for this clone. The V call is TRBV10-3, the J call TRBJ2-7; 7 bases fit TRBD2. V dropped 4 bases and J dropped 7; count of bases not matched to a gene: 7. This CDR3 has 13 amino acids. CDR1 ENHRY and CDR2 SYGVKD come from the germline V gene. CDR3 residues: CAISVLGEGEQYF. Here the CDR3 DNA reads TGTGCCATCAGTGTTTTGGGGGAGGGAGAGCAGTACTTC.

The chain uses TRBV27 and TRBJ1-4, with TRBD1 as a possible D gene (6 bases). Germline V CDR1 and CDR2: MNHEY, SMNVEV (reference sequence). V dropped 4 bases and J dropped 8 bases, with 17 bases sitting between them. This CDR3 contains 15 residues. The CDR3 here is CASSSQGWVGEKLFF. Here the CDR3 DNA reads TGTGCCAGCAGTTCACAGGGTTGGGTGGGGGAAAAACTGTTTTTT.

The V and J genes are TRBV19 and TRBJ1-1, with D hard to call. CDR1 is LNHDA, CDR2 SQIVND, per germline (reference sequence). CDR3 length equals 13 residues. V lost 5 bases to trimming and J lost 1 base, with 8 bases between them. The CDR3 sequence: CASSAHKNTEAFF. The CDR3 DNA follows: TGTGCCAGTAGTGCCCACAAGAACACTGAAGCTTTCTTT.

This clone was picked up a small number of times. The chain carries TRBV19 and TRBJ1-2, with D perhaps TRBD1 (6 bases). This CDR3 spans 14 amino acids. Deletions cut 5 bases from V and 6 bases from J, with 16 bases between. Germline assignment: CDR1 LNHDA and CDR2 SQIVND (reference sequence). CDR3 in amino acids: CASSVRQALHGYTF. The CDR3 bases are TGTGCCAGTAGTGTTCGACAGGCGCTACATGGCTACACCTTC.

CDR3 DNA: TGTGCCAGCAGCAAAGCTCAAAAACTAGCGGGGGAAGAGACCCAGTACTTC. Encoded protein: CASSKAQKLAGEETQYF. The chain carries TRBV21-1 and TRBJ2-5; the table's D call of TRBD2 was not tested on the DNA. TRBV21-1 is given as a pseudogene. This CDR3 is 17 amino acids long.

The chain has TRBV10-1 and TRBJ1-1; D is unclear. The germline gives CDR1 WNHNN, CDR2 SYGVQD (reference sequence). The ends were cut back, 4 bases at V and 1 base at J, with 4 bases in the middle. The CDR3 consists of 12 residues. The CDR3 loop is CASSGGNTEAFF. In DNA form, the CDR3 reads TGCGCCAGCAGTGGGGGGAACACTGAAGCTTTCTTT.